This TCR beta chain derives from a study of cytomegalovirus exposure and HLA in healthy donors. The study ran its PCR with 60 Vbeta and 13 Jbeta primers. Data came from immunoSEQ multiplex PCR; TCRdb stores just in-frame clones and leaves some out. The repertoire includes 70,000 to 95,000 clones, approximately 56% of them detected once, and over 5% sits in the top ten. This clone was counted only a few times. Germline and junction disagree at one end, which may indicate a read error. Material: PBMCs. The source of this sequence is a woman in her twenties or thirties in good health and CMV-seropositive.

The CDR3 loop reads CASSHAAGATDTQYF. The CDR3 nucleotides read TGTGCTAGCAGCCATGCGGCGGGGGCCACAGATACGCAGTATTTT. The chain has TRBV7-7 and TRBJ2-3, with D possibly TRBD2 on 7 matching bases. The germline V gene has CDR1 SSHAT and CDR2 FNYEAQ (reference sequence). CDR3 length equals 15 residues.